A selection of T cell receptor beta chains follows, all from one sample in a study of cytomegalovirus exposure and HLA in healthy donors. Some clones are missing from TCRdb's copy, which holds only in-frame ones; the method was immunoSEQ multiplex PCR. Of over 70,000 clones in the sample, approximately 69% were seen once. Sample: PBMCs. These receptors were obtained from a woman between 45 and 65 years old in good health and CMV-seropositive. CDR3s include the opening cysteine and the closing phenylalanine or tryptophan. A D gene is named only where the DNA matches it firmly. For some rows the clone size is stated as once, few or many, or as a class when expanded; others skip it.

>NA|TRBV6-1|TRBJ1-2|NA
CASVSVGTSSYGYTF
TGTGCCAGCGTCTCTGTAGGGACATCTTCCTATGGCTACACCTTC
>NA|TRBV5-6|TRBJ2-1|NA
CASSLTSSYNEQFF
TGTGCCAGCAGCTTGACTAGCTCCTACAATGAGCAGTTCTTC
>NA|TRBV11-3|TRBJ2-1|NA
CASSLEAAENGNEQFF
TGTGCCAGCAGCTTAGAGGCGGCGGAAAATGGGAATGAGCAGTTCTTC
>TRBD1|TRBV18|TRBJ1-1|NA
CASSSTGENTEAFF
TGTGCCAGCTCGTCGACAGGGGAGAACACTGAAGCTTTCTTT
>NA|TRBV5-1|TRBJ1-1|NA
CASSLLGGNTEAFF
TGCGCCAGCAGCTTGTTGGGGGGGAACACTGAAGCTTTCTTT
>TRBD2|TRBV5-1|TRBJ2-2|NA
CASNQRGQNTGELFF
TGCGCCAGTAACCAGCGGGGGCAGAACACCGGGGAGCTGTTTTTT
>TRBD1|TRBV6-5|TRBJ2-7|NA
CASSYPQDRVDEQYF
TGTGCCAGCAGTTACCCTCAGGACAGGGTGGACGAGCAGTACTTC
>TRBD1|TRBV5-6|TRBJ1-2|few
CASSSDRGQVYGYTF
TGTGCCAGCAGCTCCGACAGGGGGCAGGTCTATGGCTACACCTTC
>NA|TRBV5-4|TRBJ2-2|few
CASSAGQDTGELFF
TGTGCCAGCAGCGCGGGCCAGGACACCGGGGAGCTGTTTTTT
>NA|TRBV28|TRBJ1-6|few
CASRTGFVDNSPLHF
TGTGCCAGCAGAACAGGCTTTGTGGATAATTCACCCCTCCACTTT
>NA|TRBV5-6|TRBJ1-2|NA
CASSHSAEMRMGYTF
TGTGCCAGCAGTCATTCAGCCGAAATGAGGATGGGCTACACCTTC
>NA|TRBV6-6|TRBJ2-7|NA
CASSLGAGAVLEQYF
TGTGCCAGCTCTTTGGGGGCGGGAGCCGTCCTCGAGCAGTACTTC
>NA|TRBV28|TRBJ2-1|once
CASSLWQGGNEQFF
TGTGCCAGCAGTTTGTGGCAGGGTGGGAATGAGCAGTTCTTC
>TRBD1|TRBV5-1|TRBJ2-7|few
CASSGGQGAGEQYF
TGCGCCAGCAGCGGAGGACAGGGGGCAGGGGAGCAGTACTTC
>TRBD1|TRBV7-3|TRBJ2-3|NA
CASSAGTGGTDTQYF
TGTGCCAGCAGTGCCGGGACAGGGGGCACAGATACGCAGTATTTT
>TRBD1|TRBV30|TRBJ2-4|NA
CAWSVQGNIQYF
TGTGCCTGGAGTGTACAGGGGAACATTCAGTACTTC
>TRBD1|TRBV7-2|TRBJ1-4|NA
CASSRTGGSNEKLFF
TGTGCCAGCAGCCGTACAGGGGGCTCTAATGAAAAACTGTTTTTT
>TRBD2|TRBV5-1|TRBJ2-3|NA
CASSTTSGGLSDTQYF
TGCGCCAGCAGCACGACTAGCGGGGGGTTGTCAGATACGCAGTATTTT
>TRBD1|TRBV18|TRBJ1-1|few
CASSPAPPTGGTEAFF
TGTGCCAGCTCACCAGCCCCTCCGACAGGGGGAACTGAAGCTTTCTTT
>TRBD1|TRBV19|TRBJ1-2|NA
CASSLYTGQGNYGYTF
TGTGCCAGTAGTTTATACACGGGACAGGGGAACTATGGCTACACCTTC
>TRBD1|TRBV15|TRBJ2-3|few
CATSKGAEDTQYF
TGTGCCACCAGCAAGGGGGCGGAAGATACGCAGTATTTT
>NA|TRBV7-7|TRBJ2-1|NA
CASSATGWNEQFF
TGTGCCAGCAGCGCAACAGGGTGGAATGAGCAGTTCTTC
>TRBD1|TRBV27|TRBJ1-1|NA
CASSSGQVHPNTEAFF
TGTGCCAGCAGTTCCGGACAGGTTCACCCCAACACTGAAGCTTTCTTT
>TRBD2|TRBV18|TRBJ2-3|NA
CASSPGSGGLTDTQYF
TGTGCCAGCTCACCGGGTAGCGGGGGGCTCACAGATACGCAGTATTTT
>NA|TRBV19|TRBJ2-7|NA
CASSLPPGEQYF
TGTGCCAGTAGCCTCCCCCCGGGCGAGCAGTACTTC
>NA|TRBV9|TRBJ2-7|NA
CASSERQDSYEQYF
TGTGCCAGCAGCGAGAGACAGGACTCCTACGAGCAGTACTTC
>NA|TRBV7-3|TRBJ1-1|NA
CASSLMGPRRGTEAFF
TGTGCCAGCAGCTTAATGGGGCCCAGGAGGGGCACTGAAGCTTTCTTT
>NA|TRBV27|TRBJ1-1|NA
CASSLNPSGSEAFF
TGTGCCAGCAGTTTAAATCCCAGTGGCTCTGAAGCTTTCTTT
>TRBD2|TRBV28|TRBJ2-7|NA
CASRAGTTYEQYF
TGTGCCAGCAGGGCCGGGACTACCTACGAGCAGTACTTC
>NA|TRBV19|TRBJ2-3|NA
CASSMGALSTDTQYF
TGTGCCAGTAGTATGGGGGCCCTTAGTACAGATACGCAGTATTTT
>NA|TRBV27|TRBJ1-1|NA
CASSLGQMNTEAFF
TGTGCCAGCAGTTTAGGACAGATGAACACTGAAGCTTTCTTT
>TRBD1|TRBV10-3|TRBJ2-7|NA
CATTWDSDYEQYF
TGTGCCACCACCTGGGACAGCGACTACGAGCAGTACTTC
>NA|TRBV2|TRBJ1-4|once
CASRPIDRSNEKLFF
TGTGCCAGCAGACCCATCGACAGATCTAATGAAAAACTGTTTTTT
>NA|TRBV7-2|TRBJ2-7|few
CASSFRGLSYEQYF
TGTGCCAGCAGCTTCCGCGGCCTATCCTACGAGCAGTACTTC
>NA|TRBV18|TRBJ2-7|few
CASSGALAYEQYF
TGTGCCAGCTCAGGGGCCCTGGCCTACGAGCAGTACTTC
>NA|TRBV7-8|TRBJ2-3|NA
CASSLNSGFTDTQYF
TGTGCCAGCAGCTTGAATAGCGGATTCACAGATACGCAGTATTTT
>NA|TRBV27|TRBJ1-1|once
CASGTQDMNTEAFF
TGTGCCAGCGGTACTCAGGACATGAACACTGAAGCTTTCTTT
>TRBD2|TRBV7-8|TRBJ2-7|few
CASSFGLAGSYEQYF
TGTGCCAGCAGCTTCGGACTAGCGGGGTCCTACGAGCAGTACTTC
>NA|TRBV7-9|TRBJ1-1|NA
CASNLFSDTEAFF
TGTGCCAGCAACCTTTTTAGTGACACTGAAGCTTTCTTT
>NA|TRBV5-3|TRBJ1-1|few
CARSQFTGGTEAFF
TGTGCCAGAAGCCAATTTACCGGGGGCACTGAAGCTTTCTTT
>NA|TRBV6-5|TRBJ2-3|NA
CASSPPGGGTDTQYF
TGTGCCAGCAGCCCGCCGGGGGGCGGGACAGATACGCAGTATTTT
>NA|TRBV19|TRBJ1-2|NA
CASSPPAVQRGYTF
TGTGCCAGTAGTCCCCCGGCCGTCCAGCGTGGCTACACCTTC
>NA|TRBV9|TRBJ1-1|NA
CASSVGGAGWTEAFF
TGTGCCAGCAGCGTAGGGGGAGCCGGATGGACTGAAGCTTTCTTT
>TRBD1|TRBV14|TRBJ2-1|NA
CASSRGTGNEQFF
TGTGCCAGCAGCAGGGGGACAGGGAATGAGCAGTTCTTC
>TRBD1|TRBV19|TRBJ2-7|NA
CASKIRGTGIYEQYF
TGTGCCAGTAAAATAAGGGGGACAGGGATCTACGAGCAGTACTTC
>NA|TRBV5-6|TRBJ1-1|NA
CASSLGQATEAFF
TGTGCCAGCAGCTTGGGGCAGGCCACTGAAGCTTTCTTT
>TRBD1|TRBV5-4|TRBJ1-1|NA
CASSFSGGTEAFF
TGTGCCAGCAGCTTTTCAGGGGGCACTGAAGCTTTCTTT
>NA|TRBV13|TRBJ2-7|once
CASSYSQAYEQYF
TGTGCCAGCAGCTACAGCCAAGCCTACGAGCAGTACTTC
>NA|TRBV7-6|TRBJ1-1|NA
CASSLAGGGEAFF
TGTGCCAGCAGCTTAGCGGGTGGAGGTGAAGCTTTCTTT
>NA|TRBV6-1|TRBJ1-3|NA
CASKGVPSLSTIYF
TGTGCCAGCAAGGGAGTCCCTAGCCTAAGCACCATATATTTT
>NA|TRBV5-6|TRBJ1-1|NA
CASSLVQGGWVNTEAFF
TGTGCCAGCAGCTTGGTACAGGGCGGGTGGGTGAACACTGAAGCTTTCTTT
>NA|TRBV30|TRBJ1-1|NA
CAWWANTEAFF
TGTGCCTGGTGGGCGAACACTGAAGCTTTCTTT
>TRBD1|TRBV7-2|TRBJ1-1|NA
CASSSQGETEAFF
TGTGCCAGCAGCTCACAGGGGGAGACTGAAGCTTTCTTT
>NA|TRBV5-5|TRBJ2-7|few
CASSFAGIGYEQYF
TGTGCCAGCAGCTTTGCCGGGATCGGTTACGAGCAGTACTTC
>NA|TRBV11-2|TRBJ2-7|few
CASSLRSSYEQYF
TGTGCCAGCAGCCTGAGAAGTTCCTACGAGCAGTACTTC
>TRBD1|TRBV6-6|TRBJ2-7|NA
CASRPGQAYEQYF
TGTGCCAGCAGACCCGGACAGGCCTACGAGCAGTACTTC
>TRBD1|TRBV7-9|TRBJ1-4|NA
CASSSQGNEKLFF
TGTGCCAGCAGCTCACAGGGGAATGAAAAACTGTTTTTT
>TRBD1|TRBV28|TRBJ1-2|few
CASRGQGLYGYTF
TGTGCCAGCAGGGGACAGGGACTGTATGGCTACACCTTC